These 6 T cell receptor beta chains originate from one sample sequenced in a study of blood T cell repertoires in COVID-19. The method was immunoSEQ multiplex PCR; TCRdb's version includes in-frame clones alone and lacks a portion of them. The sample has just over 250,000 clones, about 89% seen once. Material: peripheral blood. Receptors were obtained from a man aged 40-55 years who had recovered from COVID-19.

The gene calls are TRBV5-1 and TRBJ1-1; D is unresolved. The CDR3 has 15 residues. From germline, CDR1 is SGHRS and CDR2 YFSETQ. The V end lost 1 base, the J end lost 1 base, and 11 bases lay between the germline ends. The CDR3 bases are TGCGCCAGCAGCTTGAATGTACGGGGGAACACTGAAGCTTTCTTT. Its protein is CASSLNVRGNTEAFF.

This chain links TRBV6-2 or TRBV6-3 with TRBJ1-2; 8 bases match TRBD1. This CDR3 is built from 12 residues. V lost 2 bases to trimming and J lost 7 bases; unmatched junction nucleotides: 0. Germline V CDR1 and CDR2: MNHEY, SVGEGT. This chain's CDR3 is CASSYDRGGYTF. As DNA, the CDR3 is TGTGCCAGCAGTTACGACAGGGGTGGCTACACCTTC.

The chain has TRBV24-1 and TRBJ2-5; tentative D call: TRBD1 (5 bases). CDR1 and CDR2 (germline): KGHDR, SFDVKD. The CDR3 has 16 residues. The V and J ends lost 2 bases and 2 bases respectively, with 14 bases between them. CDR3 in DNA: TGTGCCACCAGTGATTCGACAGCCGAACATCAAGAGACCCAGTACTTC. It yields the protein CATSDSTAEHQETQYF.

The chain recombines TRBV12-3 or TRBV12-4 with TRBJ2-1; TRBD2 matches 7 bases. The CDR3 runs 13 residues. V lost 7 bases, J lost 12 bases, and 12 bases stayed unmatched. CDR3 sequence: CASTAGDGIGQFF. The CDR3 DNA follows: TGTGCCAGCACGGCGGGAGACGGGATAGGGCAGTTCTTC.

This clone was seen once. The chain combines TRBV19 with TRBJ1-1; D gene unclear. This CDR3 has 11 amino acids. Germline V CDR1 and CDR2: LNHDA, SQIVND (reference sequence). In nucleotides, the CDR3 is TGTGGAGTAGGAGGGTTCACTGAAGCTTTCTTT. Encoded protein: CGVGGFTEAFF.

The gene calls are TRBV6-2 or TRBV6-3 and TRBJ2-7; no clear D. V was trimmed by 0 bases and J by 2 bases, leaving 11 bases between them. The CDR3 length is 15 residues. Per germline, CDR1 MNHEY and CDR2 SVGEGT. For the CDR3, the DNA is TGTGCCAGCAGTTACTCGCGTGGGCAGACCTACGAGCAGTACTTC. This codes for CASSYSRGQTYEQYF.